The T cell receptor beta chain under discussion was sequenced for a study of shared clonotypes between healthy human individuals. All the donors were Caucasian adults who lived in Nashville, Tennessee. About 90 million PBMCs per unsorted sample were used for genomic DNA. The authors ran the assay at deep level. Over several immunoSEQ plates, each subset's genomic DNA was distributed in even portions. Method: immunoSEQ multiplex PCR; TCRdb's copy keeps in-frame clones and lacks some. Here the sample spans about 480,000 clones, around 79% being singletons. The germline V gene encodes CDR1 SGHTS and CDR2 YDEGEE. The V gene end was trimmed by 1 base and the J gene end by 6 bases; junction bases not matched to a gene: 4. This CDR3 region has 15 residues. In this sample, this clone turned up a few times.

The clonotype was recovered from a woman aged 40 to 55 in good health. Some clones in this sample may be carry-over from other donors' samples. This chain joins TRBV5-8 and TRBJ2-7; 13 nucleotides agree with TRBD2. The sequenced sample consisted of PBMCs. CDR3 in amino acids: CASSLTSGRAGEQYF. The CDR3 DNA sequence: TGTGCCAGCAGCTTGACTAGCGGGAGGGCCGGCGAGCAGTACTTC.